These 8 T cell receptor beta chains came from one sample sequenced in a study of blood T cell repertoires in COVID-19. TCRdb keeps only in-frame clones here, not all; method: immunoSEQ multiplex PCR. The sample includes roughly 300,000 clones, 85% to 90% seen only once; the top ten take roughly a tenth. Sequenced input: PBMCs or T cells enriched from blood (not recorded which). The receptors here all came from a woman between 18 and 30 years old who had recovered from COVID-19.

This clone was counted once. The chain has TRBV28 and TRBJ2-5; TRBD1 might be the D (7 bases). CDR3 length: 16 amino acids. V lost 3 bases to trimming and J lost 0 bases, with 14 bases between them. Germline V gene sequence: CDR1 MDHEN, CDR2 SYDVKM. CDR3 nucleotide sequence: TGTGCCAGCAGTTTGGAGGGGGCCCCGTACCAAGAGACCCAGTACTTC. As protein: CASSLEGAPYQETQYF.

The chain recombines TRBV2 with TRBJ1-1; no firm D call. The V and J ends lost 2 bases and 2 bases respectively, with 15 bases between them. The CDR3 has 16 residues. CDR1 is SNHLY, CDR2 FYNNEI, per germline. CDR3 sequence: CASSEWEGVGNTEAFF. The CDR3 DNA reads as TGTGCCAGCAGTGAATGGGAGGGCGTAGGAAACACTGAAGCTTTCTTT. Full variable domain (rest looked up from reference TRBV2 and TRBJ1-1): EPEVTQTPSHQVTQMGQEVILRCVPISNHLYFYWYRQILGQKVEFLVSFYNNEISEKSEIFDDQFSVERPDGSNFTLKIRSTKLEDSAMYFCASSEWEGVGNTEAFFGQGTRLTVV.

This clone is a singleton in its sample. The V and J genes are TRBV27 and TRBJ1-6; the D is unclear. The germline gives CDR1 MNHEY, CDR2 SMNVEV (reference sequence). Trimming removed 4 bases at V and 9 bases at J, with 13 bases between. This CDR3 is built from 14 residues. The CDR3 DNA is TGTGCCAGCAGTTCGTACCCAGGCTTTTCACCCCTCCACTTT. This sequence encodes CASSSYPGFSPLHF.

This sequence joins TRBV10-2 and TRBJ1-5, with TRBD1 as a possible D gene (5 bases). CDR3 size: 15 residues. Trimming took off 6 bases at V and 1 base at J, with 13 bases between the two ends. Germline-derived CDR1 and CDR2 are WSHSY and SAAADI. CDR3 sequence (DNA): TGCGCCAGCAGCGGAGGGGTGGGGAGCAATCAGCCCCAGCATTTT. This encodes CASSGGVGSNQPQHF.

The chain couples TRBV28 to TRBJ2-4; no clear D. The CDR3 has 17 residues. V shed 4 bases and J shed 0 bases, with 16 bases lying between them. Germline loops: CDR1 MDHEN, CDR2 SYDVKM. The CDR3 loop is CASSSQILRLAKNIQYF. The CDR3 DNA sequence: TGTGCCAGCAGTTCCCAAATTTTGCGACTAGCCAAAAACATTCAGTACTTC.

J is TRBJ2-1 and V is TRBV4-2; 8 positions agree with TRBD2. This CDR3 contains 19 residues. V trimming: 4 bases; J trimming: 3 bases; junction bases outside the gene matches: 17. Germline CDR1 LGHNA, CDR2 YNFKEQ. CDR3 DNA sequence: TGTGCCAGCAGCCGACAAATGAGAACTCTAGCGGGTCTCTACAATGAGCAGTTCTTC. Amino acids: CASSRQMRTLAGLYNEQFF.

The chain is built from TRBV7-3 and TRBJ2-3, with D possibly TRBD2 on 6 matching bases. The CDR3 is 16 amino acids. Germline V gene data show CDR1 as SGHTA and CDR2 as FQGTGA. The germline V and J ends were trimmed by 1 base and 3 bases, with 14 bases remaining between them. CDR3 bases: TGTGCCAGCAGCTTAAGAGGGACTCTATTAACAGATACGCAGTATTTT. The encoded protein is CASSLRGTLLTDTQYF.

The chain combines TRBV5-4 with TRBJ1-5, with D perhaps matching TRBD1 (5 bases). This CDR3 has 13 amino acids. Germline V gene sequence: CDR1 SGHNT, CDR2 YYREEE (reference sequence). V gave up 3 bases and J gave up 5 bases, with 9 bases separating them. The CDR3 coding sequence is TGTGCCAGCAGCTCGGACACCGATCAGCCCCAGCATTTT. Translation: CASSSDTDQPQHF.